The 28 T cell receptor beta chains below come from one sample, sequenced in a study of cytotoxic CD8 clonotypes in ibrutinib-treated CLL. Some clones are missing from TCRdb's copy, which holds only in-frame ones; the method was immunoSEQ multiplex PCR. The sample carries some 27,000 clones, roughly 50% recorded once. Sequenced here: PBMCs, sampled before ibrutinib treatment. The receptors derive from a human donor with chronic lymphocytic leukemia.

This chain connects TRBV9 to TRBJ1-1, with no clear D. V gave up 0 bases and J gave up 8 bases, with 8 bases separating them. There are 12 residues in the CDR3. Germline assignment: CDR1 SGDLS and CDR2 YYNGEE. CDR3 DNA sequence: TGTGCCAGCAGCGTAGGGGAGGCCGAAGCTTTCTTT. Protein product: CASSVGEAEAFF.

This chain uses TRBV7-2 with TRBJ1-4; a possible D gene is TRBD1 (6 bases). The CDR3 totals 18 residues. Trimming took 2 bases from V and 0 from J, leaving 16 bases between them. The germline V gene has CDR1 SGHTA and CDR2 FQGNSA. The CDR3 DNA sequence: TGTGCCAGCAGCTTACGGCAACACTACAGGGCAACTAATGAAAAACTGTTTTTT. Translating gives CASSLRQHYRATNEKLFF.

The gene calls are TRBV25-1 and TRBJ2-7; perhaps TRBD2 as D (6 bases). CDR1 is MGHDK and CDR2 is SYGVNS in the germline V gene. V was shortened by 6 bases and J by 1 base, with 13 bases between the two germline ends. The CDR3 sequence is 14 residues long. CDR3 sequence: CASSLWGESYEQYF. DNA of the CDR3: TGTGCCAGCAGCCTCTGGGGGGAGTCCTACGAGCAGTACTTC.

This rearrangement joins TRBV28 to TRBJ2-3; TRBD2 might be the D (6 bases). Trimming pared 2 bases from V and 2 bases from J, leaving 14 bases between. There are 16 residues in the CDR3. Germline CDR1 and CDR2: MDHEN and SYDVKM. As DNA, the CDR3 is TGTGCCAGCAGTTTACCCCTGGAGGGCCACACAGATACGCAGTATTTT. This encodes CASSLPLEGHTDTQYF.

The chain links TRBV15 to TRBJ1-5; perhaps TRBD1 as D (5 bases). V was trimmed by 1 base and J by 0 bases, leaving 7 bases between them. The CDR3 extends over 15 amino acids. The V gene's germline CDR1 is LNHNV and CDR2 YYDKDF (reference sequence). CDR3 sequence (DNA): TGTGCCACCAGCAGAGCCAGGGTTAGCAATCAGCCCCAGCATTTT. This sequence encodes CATSRARVSNQPQHF.

CDR3 coding DNA: TGTGCCAGCAGCCCCCGAGTGGGGGGAGGGAAGGCCTACGAGCAGTACTTC. This translates into CASSPRVGGGKAYEQYF. The chain recombines TRBV7-2 with TRBJ2-7; 7 bases are a match to TRBD2. The V gene end was trimmed by 5 bases and the J gene end by 2 bases; junction bases not matched to a gene: 15. The CDR3 contains 17 residues. CDR1 is SGHTA and CDR2 is FQGNSA in the germline V gene.

This chain links TRBV28 with TRBJ2-5; 8 nucleotides line up with TRBD1. This CDR3 has 15 residues. V dropped 4 bases and J dropped 5; count of bases not matched to a gene: 9. Looked up from germline, CDR1 is MDHEN and CDR2 is SYDVKM. The CDR3 bases are TGTGCCAGCAGTTCCGTGACAGGGGTGGCGGAGACCCAGTACTTC. Translating gives CASSSVTGVAETQYF.

The rearrangement links TRBV29-1 to TRBJ2-7, with unresolved D. This CDR3 has 13 residues. Trimming pared 0 bases from V and 4 bases from J, leaving 10 bases between. From germline, CDR1 is SQVTM and CDR2 ANQGSEA. The CDR3 loop is CSVEDYKGYEQYF. The CDR3 nucleotides read TGCAGCGTTGAAGACTATAAAGGGTACGAGCAGTACTTC.

This clone was seen a few times. This chain uses TRBV15 with TRBJ2-5, with D perhaps matching TRBD2 (6 bases). Trimming pared 0 bases from V and 4 bases from J, leaving 12 bases between. Germline V gives CDR1 LNHNV, CDR2 YYDKDF (reference sequence). This CDR3 spans 15 amino acids. The CDR3 loop reads CATSRERKAGETQYF. CDR3 nucleotides: TGTGCCACCAGCAGAGAAAGGAAAGCGGGAGAGACCCAGTACTTC.

This clone is medium-sized (0.01 to 0.1%) within its sample. The CDR3 here is CASSYSVQGDTQYF. In DNA form, the CDR3 reads TGTGCCAGCAGTTACTCCGTTCAGGGTGATACGCAGTATTTT. This chain links TRBV6-5 with TRBJ2-3, with D possibly TRBD1 on 5 matching bases. V was clipped by 0 bases and J by 6 bases, with 10 bases between them. Germline V gives CDR1 MNHEY, CDR2 SVGAGI. The CDR3 runs 14 residues.

The table lists this clone with a count of one. The gene calls are TRBV5-1 and TRBJ2-5; D is ambiguous. The V end lost 4 bases, the J end lost 1 base, and 8 bases lay between the germline ends. The CDR3 totals 13 residues. Germline CDR1 reads SGHRS; CDR2 reads YFSETQ. Written as DNA, the CDR3 is TGCGCCAGCAGCGAAGGAGTCCAAGAGACCCAGTACTTC. Its protein product is CASSEGVQETQYF.

The J gene is TRBJ2-7, the V gene TRBV4-1; D not resolved. Trimming shortened V by 1 base and J by 3 bases, and 7 bases separated the two germline ends. CDR3 size: 13 residues. CDR1 and CDR2 (germline): MGHRA, YSYEKL. The CDR3 DNA reads as TGCGCCAGCAGCCAAGGTGCCAACTACGAGCAGTACTTC. Translation: CASSQGANYEQYF.

The J gene is TRBJ1-1, the V gene TRBV19; tentative D call: TRBD1 (5 bases). Germline CDR1 reads LNHDA; CDR2 reads SQIVND (reference sequence). This CDR3 is built from 15 residues. The V and J ends lost 2 bases and 6 bases respectively, with 16 bases between them. DNA of the CDR3: TGTGCCAGTAGTATAAACTCCCAACAGGTCGCTGAAGCTTTCTTT. It specifies CASSINSQQVAEAFF.

The chain is built from TRBV11-2 and TRBJ2-7, with 10 bases lining up with TRBD1. The CDR3 length is 17 residues. Germline V gene sequence: CDR1 SGHAT, CDR2 FQNNGV. V was clipped by 3 bases and J by 4 bases; unmatched bases: 12. Written as DNA, the CDR3 is TGTGCCAGCAGCTTTCTTACTCCGGGACAGGGGATGTACGAGCAGTACTTC. It translates to CASSFLTPGQGMYEQYF.

The chain is built from TRBV6-1 and TRBJ1-4; D uncertain. Germline V gives CDR1 MNHNS, CDR2 SASEGT. The CDR3 has 17 amino acids. V was pared by 4 bases and J by 3 bases, with 18 bases between. The CDR3 sequence: CASSASLGRLSNEKLFF. The CDR3 region has the DNA TGTGCCAGCAGTGCTTCCTTAGGGAGACTCTCTAATGAAAAACTGTTTTTT.

This chain joins TRBV7-9 and TRBJ2-7; no firm D call. CDR3 length: 8 amino acids. The germline V gene has CDR1 SEHNR and CDR2 FQNEAQ (reference sequence). The chain's CDR3 is CAGDEQYF. CDR3 nucleotide sequence: TGTGCTGGGGACGAGCAGTACTTC.

The genes are TRBV5-1 and TRBJ2-7; possible D gene TRBD1, 5 bases. The CDR3 extends over 14 amino acids. The germline V gene has CDR1 SGHRS and CDR2 YFSETQ. Trimming took 4 bases from V and 3 from J, leaving 14 bases between them. Here the CDR3 DNA reads TGCGCCAGCAGCCCCGGACACGAATACTACGAGCAGTACTTC. Its protein product is CASSPGHEYYEQYF.

This chain connects TRBV4-3 to TRBJ2-2, with no clear D. This CDR3 is built from 15 residues. Trimming took 3 bases from V and 4 from J, leaving 12 bases between them. In germline, CDR1 is LGHNA, CDR2 YSLEER. CDR3 sequence (DNA): TGCGCCAGCAGCCATTGGAGATCGGGCACCGGGGAGCTGTTTTTT. Translating it yields CASSHWRSGTGELFF.

The CDR3 loop is CASSYSMGTNEKLFF. CDR3 sequence (DNA): TGTGCCAGCAGTTACTCGATGGGGACTAATGAAAAACTGTTTTTT. The V and J genes are TRBV6-5 and TRBJ1-4, with D hard to call. Germline values: CDR1 MNHEY, CDR2 SVGAGI. V dropped 0 bases and J dropped 2 bases, with 7 bases sitting between them. This CDR3 comprises 15 residues.

V is TRBV9 and J is TRBJ2-3; 14 nucleotides agree with TRBD2. Germline-derived CDR1 and CDR2 are SGDLS and YYNGEE. The CDR3 is 17 amino acids. Losses at the gene ends were 3 bases for V and 6 bases for J; bases not matched to a gene: 9. CDR3 bases: TGTGCCAGCAGCGGGGGGACTAGCGGGAGTGGACCGGATACGCAGTATTTT. Its protein is CASSGGTSGSGPDTQYF. Full variable domain (missing parts from reference TRBV9 and TRBJ2-3): DSGVTQTPKHLITATGQRVTLRCSPRSGDLSVYWYQQSLDQGLQFLIQYYNGEERAKGNILERFSAQQFPDLHSELNLSSLELGDSALYFCASSGGTSGSGPDTQYFGPGTRLTVL.

This clone was found a few times. The chain recombines TRBV19 with TRBJ2-5; TRBD1 aligns across 9 bases. From germline, CDR1 is LNHDA and CDR2 SQIVND (reference sequence). The junction had 11 bases not matched to a gene; V was cut back by 6 bases and J by 6 bases. This CDR3 contains 15 residues. The CDR3 loop is CASSSRDRERKTQYF. Here the CDR3 DNA reads TGTGCCAGTAGCAGCCGGGACAGGGAGAGGAAGACCCAGTACTTC.

The J gene is TRBJ2-2, the V gene TRBV4-1; D is possibly TRBD1 or TRBD2 (5 bases each). Germline V gene sequence: CDR1 MGHRA, CDR2 YSYEKL. The ends were cut back, 1 base at V and 6 bases at J, with 21 bases in the middle. This CDR3 has 18 amino acids. The CDR3 loop reads CASSQVTPGTLAPGELFF. In DNA form, the CDR3 reads TGCGCCAGCAGCCAAGTGACCCCCGGGACCTTGGCGCCCGGGGAGCTGTTTTTT.

This clone has a single count. The V gene is TRBV5-1, the J gene TRBJ1-1; tentative D call: TRBD1 (6 bases). Germline V CDR1 and CDR2: SGHRS, YFSETQ. V was cut by 6 bases and J by 6 bases, with 18 bases left in between. The CDR3 has 14 residues. The CDR3 is CASKREQGTPEAFF. The CDR3 nucleotides read TGCGCCAGCAAAAGGGAGCAGGGGACCCCTGAAGCTTTCTTT. Looking up the rest from reference TRBV5-1 and TRBJ1-1 gives the full variable domain: KAGVTQTPRYLIKTRGQQVTLSCSPISGHRSVSWYQQTPGQGLQFLFEYFSETQRNKGNFPGRFSGRQFSNSRSEMNVSTLELGDSALYLCASKREQGTPEAFFGQGTRLTVV.

The chain has TRBV7-9 and TRBJ2-6; perhaps TRBD1 as D (5 bases). CDR3 size: 15 residues. CDR1 is SEHNR, CDR2 FQNEAQ, per germline (reference sequence). V lost 1 base and J lost 1, with 5 bases in between. The CDR3 DNA reads TGTGCCAGCAGCTTAGACAGGTCTGGGGCCAACGTCCTGACTTTC. This codes for CASSLDRSGANVLTF.

The genes are TRBV27 and TRBJ1-5, with D unresolved. The V end was cut by 6 bases, the J end by 0 bases, with 12 bases between. Germline V gene data show CDR1 as MNHEY and CDR2 as SMNVEV (reference sequence). The CDR3 contains 15 residues. CDR3 DNA sequence: TGTGCCAGCAGGGCAGGTACTTATAGCAATCAGCCCCAGCATTTT. It translates to CASRAGTYSNQPQHF.

The rearrangement uses TRBV28 and TRBJ2-1, with TRBD1 matching 8 bases. V lost 6 bases, J lost 7 bases, and 14 bases stayed unmatched. CDR3 length: 16 amino acids. Germline values: CDR1 MDHEN, CDR2 SYDVKM. This chain's CDR3 is CASRPAGTGRDNEQFF. The CDR3 DNA is TGTGCCAGCAGGCCCGCTGGGACAGGCCGGGATAATGAGCAGTTCTTC.

V is TRBV28 and J is TRBJ2-7; D remains ambiguous. CDR3 length equals 11 residues. Germline CDR1 and CDR2: MDHEN and SYDVKM. Trimming shortened V by 4 bases and J by 3 bases, and 4 bases separated the two germline ends. CDR3 in DNA: TGTGCCAGCAGTTCCCACTACGAGCAGTACTTC. Encoded protein: CASSSHYEQYF. The whole variable domain, filled in from reference TRBV28 and TRBJ2-7, reads DVKVTQSSRYLVKRTGEKVFLECVQDMDHENMFWYRQDPGLGLRLIYFSYDVKMKEKGDIPEGYSVSREKKERFSLILESASTNQTSMYLCASSSHYEQYFGPGTRLTVT.

The chain couples TRBV7-9 to TRBJ1-6; D not resolved. Trimming stripped 5 bases from V and 7 bases from J, with 9 bases between. The CDR3 sequence is 13 residues long. Germline loops: CDR1 SEHNR, CDR2 FQNEAQ (reference sequence). The CDR3 bases are TGTGCCAGCAGCCTACCAAGCAATTCACCCCTCCACTTT. Translated, it gives CASSLPSNSPLHF.